This T cell receptor beta chain was sequenced during a study of shared clonotypes between healthy human individuals. Study-wide results and limits: Sampling included only blood; tissue repertoires likely differ. Inspection by rarefaction showed sorted-subset sequencing to be incomplete despite large depth. The generation probabilities recorded for non-shared clonotypes fell below those of clonotypes shared by all four donors.

V was clipped by 7 bases and J by 14 bases; unmatched bases: 9. Germline CDR1 reads SEHNR; CDR2 reads FQNEAQ (reference sequence). The CDR3 has 11 residues. With regard to this clone: Its target is unknown.

Libraries were prepared by immunoSEQ multiplex PCR; TCRdb keeps only in-frame clonotypes and omits some of them. The sample includes 1,500,000 or so clones, around 95% of them seen just once. The chain links TRBV7-9 to TRBJ2-3; 7 nucleotides align to TRBD2. The source of this sequence is a man aged 30 to 45 in good health. Sequencing was carried out using naive CD4+ T cells sorted from blood. Noted subset: CD45RA+ positively selected. The CDR3 spells CASTGTNRWYF. The CDR3 DNA follows: TGTGCCAGCACTGGGACTAACCGTTGGTATTTT.